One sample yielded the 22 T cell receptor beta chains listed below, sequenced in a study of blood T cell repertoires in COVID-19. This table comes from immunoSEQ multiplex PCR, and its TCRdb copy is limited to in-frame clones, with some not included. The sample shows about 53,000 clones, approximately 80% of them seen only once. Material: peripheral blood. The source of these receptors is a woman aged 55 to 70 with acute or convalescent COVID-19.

The DNA of the CDR3 is TGTGCCAGCAGCTTAGTGGGTAGCGGGCCTGGGGATACGCAGTATTTT. This codes for CASSLVGSGPGDTQYF. V gene TRBV7-2 combines with J gene TRBJ2-3; 7 bases line up with TRBD2. Germline CDR1 and CDR2: SGHTA and FQGNSA. The V segment lost 1 base and the J segment 6 bases; nucleotides outside the gene matches: 10. There are 16 residues in the CDR3. The whole variable domain, filled in from reference TRBV7-2 and TRBJ2-3, reads GAGVSQSPSNKVTEKGKDVELRCDPISGHTALYWYRQSLGQGLEFLIYFQGNSAPDKSGLPSDRFSAERTGGSVSTLTIQRTQQEDSAVYLCASSLVGSGPGDTQYFGPGTRLTVL.

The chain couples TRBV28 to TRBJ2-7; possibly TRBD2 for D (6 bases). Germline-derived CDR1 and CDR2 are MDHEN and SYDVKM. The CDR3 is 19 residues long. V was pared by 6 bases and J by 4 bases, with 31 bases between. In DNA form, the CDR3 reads TGTGCCAGCAGCCCCGTCTCGCCGTACTCGTGGCGGGGAATGTACGAGCAGTACTTC. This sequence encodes CASSPVSPYSWRGMYEQYF.

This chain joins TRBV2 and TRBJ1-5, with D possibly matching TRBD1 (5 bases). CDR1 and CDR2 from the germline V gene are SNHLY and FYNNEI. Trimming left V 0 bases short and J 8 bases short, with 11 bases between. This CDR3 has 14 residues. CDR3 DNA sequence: TGTGCCAGCAGTGAAGCGGGACTAAGGGAGCCCCAGCATTTT. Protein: CASSEAGLREPQHF. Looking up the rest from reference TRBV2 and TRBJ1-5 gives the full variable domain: EPEVTQTPSHQVTQMGQEVILRCVPISNHLYFYWYRQILGQKVEFLVSFYNNEISEKSEIFDDQFSVERPDGSNFTLKIRSTKLEDSAMYFCASSEAGLREPQHFGDGTRLSIL.

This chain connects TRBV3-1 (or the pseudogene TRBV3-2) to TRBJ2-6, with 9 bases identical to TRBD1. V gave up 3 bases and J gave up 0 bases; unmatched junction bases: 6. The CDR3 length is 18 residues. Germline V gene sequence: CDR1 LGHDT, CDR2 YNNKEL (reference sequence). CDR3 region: CASSHWTGVSSGANVLTF. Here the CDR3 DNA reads TGTGCCAGCAGCCACTGGACAGGGGTGAGCTCTGGGGCCAACGTCCTGACTTTC.

CDR3 loop: CSVLMDRPSGANVLTF. The DNA of the CDR3 is TGCAGCGTTCTGATGGACAGGCCTTCTGGGGCCAACGTCCTGACTTTC. The rearrangement joins TRBV29-1 to TRBJ2-6; 7 nucleotides agree with TRBD1. Germline V gene lookup returns CDR1 SQVTM and CDR2 ANQGSEA. The CDR3 is made up of 16 amino acids. The J segment lost 1 base and the V segment lost 5 bases, leaving 8 bases of the junction unmatched.

The CDR3 DNA follows: TGTGCCACCAGTGCCGCCTCCGGACAGGGGGTATATGGCTACACCTTC. This codes for CATSAASGQGVYGYTF. The chain is built from TRBV24-1 and TRBJ1-2; TRBD1 aligns across 10 bases. Germline loops: CDR1 KGHDR, CDR2 SFDVKD. Trimming took 5 bases from V and 5 from J; bases not matched to a gene: 10. CDR3 length: 16 amino acids.

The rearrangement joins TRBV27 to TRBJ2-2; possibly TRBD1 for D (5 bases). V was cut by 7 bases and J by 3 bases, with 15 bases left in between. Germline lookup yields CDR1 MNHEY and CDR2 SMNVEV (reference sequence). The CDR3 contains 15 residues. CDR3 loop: CASNSDSRYTGELFF. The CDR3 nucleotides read TGTGCCAGCAACTCAGACAGCAGATACACCGGGGAGCTGTTTTTT.

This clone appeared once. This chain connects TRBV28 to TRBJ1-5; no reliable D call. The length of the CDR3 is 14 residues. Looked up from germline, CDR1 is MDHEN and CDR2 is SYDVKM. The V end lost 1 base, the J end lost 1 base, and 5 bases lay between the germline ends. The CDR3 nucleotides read TGTGCCAGCAGTTTATACACAAGCAATCAGCCCCAGCATTTT. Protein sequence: CASSLYTSNQPQHF.

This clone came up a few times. In DNA form, the CDR3 reads TGTGCCAGTAGTGTACAGGGAGAGGTTTGGATCTATGGCTACACCTTC. The encoded protein is CASSVQGEVWIYGYTF. The gene calls are TRBV19 and TRBJ1-2; D is perhaps TRBD1 (6 bases). Germline loops: CDR1 LNHDA, CDR2 SQIVND (reference sequence). The CDR3 length is 16 residues. The V and J ends lost 5 bases and 4 bases respectively, with 20 bases between them. Full variable domain (outside the CDR3, taken from reference TRBV19 and TRBJ1-2): DGGITQSPKYLFRKEGQNVTLSCEQNLNHDAMYWYRQDPGQGLRLIYYSQIVNDFQKGDIAEGYSVSREKKESFPLTVTSAQKNPTAFYLCASSVQGEVWIYGYTFGSGTRLTVV.

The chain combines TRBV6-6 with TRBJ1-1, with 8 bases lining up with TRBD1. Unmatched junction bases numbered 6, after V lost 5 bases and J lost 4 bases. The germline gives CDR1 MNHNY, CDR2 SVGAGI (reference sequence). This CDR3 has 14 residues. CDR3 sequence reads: CASSPGQGTTEAFF. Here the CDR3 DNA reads TGTGCCAGCAGTCCCGGACAGGGAACCACTGAAGCTTTCTTT.

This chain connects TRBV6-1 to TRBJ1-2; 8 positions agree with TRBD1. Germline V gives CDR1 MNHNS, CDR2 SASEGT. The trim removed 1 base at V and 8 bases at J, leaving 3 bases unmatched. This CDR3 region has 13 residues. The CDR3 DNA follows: TGTGCCAGCAGTGAAGGACAGGGGTACGGCTACACCTTC. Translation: CASSEGQGYGYTF.

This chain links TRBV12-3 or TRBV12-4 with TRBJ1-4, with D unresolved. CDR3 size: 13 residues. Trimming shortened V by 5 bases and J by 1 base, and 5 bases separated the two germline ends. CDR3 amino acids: CASSRRTNEKLFF. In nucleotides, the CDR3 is TGTGCCAGCAGTCGTAGAACTAATGAAAAACTGTTTTTT.

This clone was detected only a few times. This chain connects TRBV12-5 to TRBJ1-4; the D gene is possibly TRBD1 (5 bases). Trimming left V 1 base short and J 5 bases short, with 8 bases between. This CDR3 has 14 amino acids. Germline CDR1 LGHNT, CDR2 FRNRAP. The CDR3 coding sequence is TGTGCTAGTGGTTTGGGAGCAGGGAATGAAAAACTGTTTTTT. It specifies CASGLGAGNEKLFF.

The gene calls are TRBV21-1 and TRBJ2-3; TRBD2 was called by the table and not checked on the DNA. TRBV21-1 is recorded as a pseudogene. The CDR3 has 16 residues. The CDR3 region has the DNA TGTGCCAGCAGCAGGGCTAGCGGGGTCAATCCGGATACGCAGTATTTT. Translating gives CASSRASGVNPDTQYF.

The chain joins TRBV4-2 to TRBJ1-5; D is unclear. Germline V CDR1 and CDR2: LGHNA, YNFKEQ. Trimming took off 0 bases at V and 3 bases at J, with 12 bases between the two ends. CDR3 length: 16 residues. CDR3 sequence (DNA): TGTGCCAGCAGCCAAGATAAGTCGGGGTACAATCAGCCCCAGCATTTT. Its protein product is CASSQDKSGYNQPQHF.

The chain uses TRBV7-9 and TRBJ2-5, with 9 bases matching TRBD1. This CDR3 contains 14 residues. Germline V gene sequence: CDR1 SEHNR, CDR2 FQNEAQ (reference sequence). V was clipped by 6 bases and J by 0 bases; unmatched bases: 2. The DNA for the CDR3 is TGTGCCAGCAGTGACAGGGGGAACCAAGAGACCCAGTACTTC. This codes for CASSDRGNQETQYF.

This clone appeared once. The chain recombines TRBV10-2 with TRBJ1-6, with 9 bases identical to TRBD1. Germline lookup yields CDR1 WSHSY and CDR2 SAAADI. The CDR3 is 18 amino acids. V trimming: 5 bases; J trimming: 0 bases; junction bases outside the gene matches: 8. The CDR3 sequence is CASSPTGTGSSYNSPLHF. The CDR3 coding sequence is TGCGCCAGCAGTCCGACCGGGACAGGGAGCTCCTATAATTCACCCCTCCACTTT.

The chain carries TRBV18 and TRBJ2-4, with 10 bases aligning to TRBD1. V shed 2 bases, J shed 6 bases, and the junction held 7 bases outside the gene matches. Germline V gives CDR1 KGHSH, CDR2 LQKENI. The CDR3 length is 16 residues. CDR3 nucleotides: TGTGCCAGCTCACCATCCTTGACAGGGGGCGGAAACATTCAGTACTTC. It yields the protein CASSPSLTGGGNIQYF.

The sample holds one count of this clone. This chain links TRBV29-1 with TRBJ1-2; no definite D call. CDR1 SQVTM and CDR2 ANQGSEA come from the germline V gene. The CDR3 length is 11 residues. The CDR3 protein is CGERTNYGYTF. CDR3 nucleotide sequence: TGCGGTGAGCGGACTAACTATGGCTACACCTTC.

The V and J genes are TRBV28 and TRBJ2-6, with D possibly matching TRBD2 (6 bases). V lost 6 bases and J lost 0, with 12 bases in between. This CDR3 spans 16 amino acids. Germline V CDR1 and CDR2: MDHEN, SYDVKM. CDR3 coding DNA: TGTGCCAGCAGCCCCGCCGGGGGCTCTGGGGCCAACGTCCTGACTTTC. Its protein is CASSPAGGSGANVLTF.

The CDR3 region is CATNRGSNQPQHF. The DNA of the CDR3 is TGTGCCACGAACAGGGGTAGCAATCAGCCCCAGCATTTT. V is TRBV6-6 and J is TRBJ1-5; 7 bases fit TRBD1. CDR3 size: 13 residues. The junction had 3 bases not matched to a gene; V was cut back by 10 bases and J by 0 bases. The V gene's germline CDR1 is MNHNY and CDR2 SVGAGI (reference sequence).

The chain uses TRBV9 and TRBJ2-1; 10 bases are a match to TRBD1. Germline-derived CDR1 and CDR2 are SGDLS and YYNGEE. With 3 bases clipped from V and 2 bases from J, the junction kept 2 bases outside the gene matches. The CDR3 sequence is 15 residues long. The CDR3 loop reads CASSAGTGAYNEQFF. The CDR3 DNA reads TGTGCCAGCAGCGCCGGGACAGGGGCCTACAATGAGCAGTTCTTC.